One and the same sample provided the 27 T cell receptor beta chains below, sequenced in a study of blood T cell repertoires in COVID-19 (dated by TCRdb to about 2020). The library was obtained by the immunoSEQ multiplex PCR assay. TCRdb took over this immuneACCESS table, retaining in-frame rearrangements with V and J assigned. Such tables are incomplete; in checked studies, under half of the missing clones stem from an unresolved V gene, and the remainder is unexplained. The sample contains 250,000 to 350,000 clones, more than 85% of them found a single time. The ten largest clones represent roughly 0.8% of the sample. Sequencing used peripheral blood. These receptors were collected from a man aged 25 to 45 with acute or convalescent COVID-19.

The chain combines TRBV4-1 with TRBJ2-5, with 8 bases that match TRBD1. Germline CDR1 and CDR2: MGHRA and YSYEKL. CDR3 size: 14 residues. Germline trimming cut 1 base from V and 5 bases from J; bases unmatched to any gene: 3. This CDR3 is CASSQAGGWETQYF. The CDR3 bases are TGCGCCAGCAGCCAAGCAGGGGGCTGGGAGACCCAGTACTTC.

This chain links TRBV19 with TRBJ1-2, with D possibly TRBD1 on 5 matching bases. The V gene lost 0 bases and the J gene lost 6 bases, with 8 bases spanning the gap. There are 13 residues in the CDR3. Germline CDR1 reads LNHDA; CDR2 reads SQIVND (reference sequence). CDR3 loop: CASSIDLRDGYTF. CDR3 sequence (DNA): TGTGCCAGTAGTATAGATCTCAGGGATGGCTACACCTTC. Variable domain in full (rest from reference TRBV19 and TRBJ1-2): DGGITQSPKYLFRKEGQNVTLSCEQNLNHDAMYWYRQDPGQGLRLIYYSQIVNDFQKGDIAEGYSVSREKKESFPLTVTSAQKNPTAFYLCASSIDLRDGYTFGSGTRLTVV.

The genes are TRBV7-2 and TRBJ2-7, with a possible D match to TRBD1 (7 bases). Germline-derived CDR1 and CDR2 are SGHTA and FQGNSA. This CDR3 is 15 amino acids long. Trimming took 5 bases from V and 1 from J, leaving 15 bases between them. The CDR3: CASSGGTVRSYEQYF. The CDR3 DNA reads as TGTGCCAGCAGCGGCGGGACAGTCCGGTCCTACGAGCAGTACTTC.

V usage is TRBV4-1 and J usage is TRBJ2-4; 10 bases are shared with TRBD2. V lost 4 bases, J lost 2 bases, and 11 bases stayed unmatched. Germline lookup yields CDR1 MGHRA and CDR2 YSYEKL. This CDR3 is 18 amino acids long. CDR3 residues: CASSRNSGRSTSKNIQYF. CDR3 sequence (DNA): TGCGCCAGCAGCCGTAATAGCGGGAGGTCTACATCCAAAAACATTCAGTACTTC.

This chain joins TRBV14 and TRBJ1-2, with 7 bases lining up with TRBD1. Germline values: CDR1 SGHDN, CDR2 FVKESK. V lost 5 bases, J lost 7 bases, and 7 bases stayed unmatched. The CDR3 length is 13 residues. In DNA form, the CDR3 reads TGTGCCAGCAGCTTTGACAGGGTTGCTGGCTACACCTTC. Protein product: CASSFDRVAGYTF.

This clone was recorded once. The chain uses TRBV4-2 and TRBJ2-3; D perhaps matches TRBD1 (6 bases). The V end lost 3 bases, the J end lost 3 bases, and 10 bases lay between the germline ends. This CDR3 is 14 amino acids long. The germline V gene encodes CDR1 LGHNA and CDR2 YNFKEQ. CDR3 amino acids: CASSQGADTDTQYF. The CDR3 DNA reads TGTGCCAGCAGCCAGGGGGCTGATACAGATACGCAGTATTTT.

The chain uses TRBV6-1 and TRBJ1-5; 7 nucleotides match TRBD1. After removal of 0 bases from V and 3 bases from J, the junction contained 8 bases not matched to a gene. This CDR3 is 17 amino acids long. Germline assignment: CDR1 MNHNS and CDR2 SASEGT. The CDR3: CASSEALRQGDNQPQHF. CDR3 in DNA: TGTGCCAGCAGTGAAGCGCTTCGACAGGGTGACAATCAGCCCCAGCATTTT.

J is TRBJ1-4 and V is TRBV11-2; D is ambiguous. The CDR3 covers 13 residues. Germline lookup yields CDR1 SGHAT and CDR2 FQNNGV. V lost 1 base, J lost 7 bases, and 7 bases lay in between. The CDR3 loop is CASSLGLSEKLFF. In DNA form, the CDR3 reads TGTGCCAGCAGCTTAGGTCTTAGTGAAAAACTGTTTTTT.

This clone was seen more than once but under ten times. The V call is TRBV4-1, the J call TRBJ1-2; D not certain. Germline V gives CDR1 MGHRA, CDR2 YSYEKL. The CDR3 is 11 residues long. V was cut by 6 bases and J by 9 bases, with 11 bases left in between. This CDR3 reads CASSSIGSYTF. In DNA, the CDR3 is TGCGCCAGCAGTTCCATCGGGAGCTACACCTTC.

With regard to this clone: Other DNA sequences in the same sample also yield this CDR3. This rearrangement joins TRBV3-1 (or the pseudogene TRBV3-2) to TRBJ1-1, with D hard to call. The germline V and J ends were trimmed by 3 bases and 2 bases, with 4 bases remaining between them. The CDR3 totals 12 residues. Germline CDR1 is LGHDT and CDR2 is YNNKEL (reference sequence). CDR3 residues: CASSHLNTEAFF. The CDR3 bases are TGTGCCAGCAGCCACCTAAACACTGAAGCTTTCTTT.

This clone appeared once. The chain combines TRBV3-1 (or the pseudogene TRBV3-2) with TRBJ1-4, with D perhaps TRBD1 (6 bases). CDR3 size: 12 residues. The ends were cut back, 4 bases at V and 8 bases at J, with 8 bases in the middle. CDR1 LGHDT and CDR2 YNNKEL come from the germline V gene (reference sequence). This chain's CDR3 is CASSRGREKLFF. The CDR3 nucleotides read TGTGCCAGCAGCCGGGGGCGAGAAAAACTGTTTTTT.

V is TRBV5-8 and J is TRBJ1-2; no definite D call. The V gene lost 4 bases and the J gene lost 5 bases, with 15 bases spanning the gap. The CDR3 has 14 residues. Germline V gives CDR1 SGHTS, CDR2 YDEGEE. CDR3 in amino acids: CASSPLWAAYGYTF. The CDR3, as DNA: TGTGCCAGCAGCCCCCTTTGGGCAGCTTATGGCTACACCTTC.

The gene calls are TRBV7-9 and TRBJ2-4, with 7 bases identical to TRBD1. This CDR3 has 12 amino acids. Germline values: CDR1 SEHNR, CDR2 FQNEAQ (reference sequence). V dropped 5 bases and J dropped 8; count of bases not matched to a gene: 3. CDR3 in DNA: TGTGCCAGCAGCCTGGACAGGTACATTCAGTACTTC. The encoded protein is CASSLDRYIQYF.

Comment on this clone: Other DNA sequences in this sample translate to the same CDR3. The chain is built from TRBV7-3 and TRBJ1-1; the D gene is possibly TRBD1 (5 bases). CDR3 size: 13 residues. Germline V gene lookup returns CDR1 SGHTA and CDR2 FQGTGA. Trimming removed 5 bases from V and 1 base from J, with 8 bases in between. The CDR3 DNA reads as TGTGCCAGCAGCCTTACAGGGAACACTGAAGCTTTCTTT. As protein: CASSLTGNTEAFF.

The J gene is TRBJ1-2, the V gene TRBV5-4, with no clear D. Trimming took off 1 base at V and 6 bases at J, with 7 bases between the two ends. CDR1 and CDR2 (germline): SGHNT, YYREEE (reference sequence). The CDR3 sequence is 12 residues long. The CDR3 spells CASSLPGNGYTF. The CDR3 nucleotides are TGTGCCAGCAGCTTGCCGGGGAATGGCTACACCTTC.

The chain recombines TRBV6-1 with TRBJ1-2, with D perhaps matching TRBD1 (6 bases). The CDR3 loop spans 13 amino acids. Germline lookup yields CDR1 MNHNS and CDR2 SASEGT. V shed 0 bases and J shed 12 bases, with 14 bases lying between them. The CDR3 reads CASSEAKDSADTF. CDR3 DNA: TGTGCCAGCAGTGAAGCTAAGGACAGCGCAGACACCTTC.

The gene calls are TRBV6-5 and TRBJ2-2, with 9 positions matching TRBD1. Germline lookup yields CDR1 MNHEY and CDR2 SVGAGI. CDR3 length: 15 amino acids. The J segment lost 5 bases and the V segment lost 4 bases, leaving 5 bases of the junction unmatched. The CDR3 DNA follows: TGTGCCAGCAGTTCCGGGACAGGGTATACCGGGGAGCTGTTTTTT. Protein product: CASSSGTGYTGELFF.

V gene TRBV3-1 (or the pseudogene TRBV3-2) combines with J gene TRBJ1-2; no reliable D call. Germline CDR1 reads LGHDT; CDR2 reads YNNKEL (reference sequence). The CDR3 is made up of 13 amino acids. Trimming took 4 bases from V and 2 from J, leaving 8 bases between them. CDR3 loop: CASSPPGNYGYTF. Here the CDR3 DNA reads TGTGCCAGCAGCCCGCCGGGAAACTATGGCTACACCTTC.

This clone is a singleton in its sample. This sequence joins TRBV7-2 and TRBJ2-7; TRBD1 might be the D (6 bases). The CDR3 runs 14 residues. The ends were cut back, 5 bases at V and 6 bases at J, with 17 bases in the middle. Germline values: CDR1 SGHTA, CDR2 FQGNSA. This CDR3 is CASSLSNRQVEQYF. CDR3 bases: TGTGCCAGCAGCCTATCGAATCGACAGGTCGAGCAGTACTTC.

This chain links TRBV5-1 with TRBJ2-1, with 8 bases lining up with TRBD1. Trimming took 3 bases from V and 7 from J; bases not matched to a gene: 6. Germline V lookup: CDR1 SGHRS, CDR2 YFSETQ. The CDR3 covers 14 residues. The CDR3 DNA is TGCGCCAGCAGCTGGGGGACAGGCGCGAATGAGCAGTTCTTC. The encoded protein is CASSWGTGANEQFF.

This clone appeared a single time. Other DNA sequences in this specimen translate into the identical CDR3. V gene TRBV18 combines with J gene TRBJ2-3; 8 bases match TRBD1. Losses at the gene ends were 1 base for V and 4 bases for J; bases not matched to a gene: 4. This CDR3 contains 15 residues. Germline V CDR1 and CDR2: KGHSH, LQKENI. CDR3 in DNA: TGTGCCAGCTCACCACTGGCAGGGGGCCCAGATACGCAGTATTTT. Translating gives CASSPLAGGPDTQYF. Full variable domain (rest looked up from reference TRBV18 and TRBJ2-3): NAGVMQNPRHLVRRRGQEARLRCSPMKGHSHVYWYRQLPEEGLKFMVYLQKENIIDESGMPKERFSAEFPKEGPSILRIQQVVRGDSAAYFCASSPLAGGPDTQYFGPGTRLTVL.

The rearrangement links TRBV6-5 to TRBJ2-2; 8 positions match TRBD1. This CDR3 is 15 amino acids long. Germline CDR1 is MNHEY and CDR2 is SVGAGI. The J segment lost 3 bases and the V segment lost 6 bases, leaving 6 bases of the junction unmatched. In DNA form, the CDR3 reads TGTGCCAGCAGCACCAGACAGGGGTACACCGGGGAGCTGTTTTTT. This encodes CASSTRQGYTGELFF.

This chain joins TRBV10-1 and TRBJ2-1; tentative D call: TRBD2 (5 bases). CDR1 and CDR2 (germline): WNHNN, SYGVQD (reference sequence). V was clipped by 8 bases and J by 6 bases, with 11 bases between them. The CDR3 is 12 residues long. The CDR3 nucleotides read TGCGCCAGCCGTTCGGGGTCCAATGAGCAGTTCTTC. Protein product: CASRSGSNEQFF.

This clone showed up just a few times. V is TRBV2 and J is TRBJ1-4, with no clear D. The germline CDR1 and CDR2 sequences are SNHLY and FYNNEI. V was shortened by 6 bases and J by 7 bases, with 12 bases between the two germline ends. The CDR3 is made up of 13 amino acids. For the CDR3, the DNA is TGTGCCAGCAGGGACTTACCGGGTGAAAAACTGTTTTTT. It encodes CASRDLPGEKLFF. The variable domain in full, completed from reference TRBV2 and TRBJ1-4, reads EPEVTQTPSHQVTQMGQEVILRCVPISNHLYFYWYRQILGQKVEFLVSFYNNEISEKSEIFDDQFSVERPDGSNFTLKIRSTKLEDSAMYFCASRDLPGEKLFFGSGTQLSVL.

The V and J genes are TRBV5-1 and TRBJ1-2; TRBD1 matches 7 bases. The ends lost 4 bases at V and 4 bases at J; junction bases unmatched: 7. Per germline, CDR1 SGHRS and CDR2 YFSETQ. The CDR3 consists of 14 residues. The CDR3 spells CASSPGGGAYGYTF. The CDR3 coding sequence is TGCGCCAGCAGCCCGGGAGGGGGCGCCTATGGCTACACCTTC. The entire variable domain, with the rest obtained from reference TRBV5-1 and TRBJ1-2, is as follows: KAGVTQTPRYLIKTRGQQVTLSCSPISGHRSVSWYQQTPGQGLQFLFEYFSETQRNKGNFPGRFSGRQFSNSRSEMNVSTLELGDSALYLCASSPGGGAYGYTFGSGTRLTVV.

The chain uses TRBV9 and TRBJ1-2, with D possibly TRBD1 on 5 matching bases. V was pared by 3 bases and J by 5 bases, with 17 bases between. CDR3 length equals 15 residues. Germline V lookup: CDR1 SGDLS, CDR2 YYNGEE. As DNA, the CDR3 is TGTGCCAGCAGCGCCAGGGCTCAGGTTAATTATGGCTACACCTTC. It yields the protein CASSARAQVNYGYTF.

V usage is TRBV6-5 and J usage is TRBJ2-7; 7 bases line up with TRBD1. Trimming at V came to 3 bases and at J to 5 bases, leaving 13 bases not matched to a gene. The CDR3 consists of 16 residues. Germline lookup yields CDR1 MNHEY and CDR2 SVGAGI. CDR3 DNA sequence: TGTGCCAGCAGTTATCGGTCGAGGACAGGTTTCCACGAGCAGTACTTC. Translating it yields CASSYRSRTGFHEQYF.